These 23 T cell receptor beta chains share one sample of origin, sequenced in a study of cytotoxic CD8 clonotypes in ibrutinib-treated CLL. Profiled with immunoSEQ multiplex PCR; TCRdb holds only in-frame clones, not every one. The sample holds roughly 200,000 clones, about four fifths seen once. The sample consisted of PBMCs, taken after 12 months of ibrutinib treatment. The receptors here all came from a human donor with chronic lymphocytic leukemia.

This clone was counted once. The chain links TRBV5-1 to TRBJ2-3; TRBD2 aligns across 12 bases. With 3 bases clipped from V and 3 bases from J, the junction kept 8 bases outside the gene matches. This CDR3 has 17 amino acids. The germline gives CDR1 SGHRS, CDR2 YFSETQ. In nucleotides, the CDR3 is TGCGCCAGCAGCTGGAACTCCGGGACTAGCGGGACAGATACGCAGTATTTT. Amino acid sequence: CASSWNSGTSGTDTQYF. The full variable domain, with the rest looked up from reference TRBV5-1 and TRBJ2-3, is KAGVTQTPRYLIKTRGQQVTLSCSPISGHRSVSWYQQTPGQGLQFLFEYFSETQRNKGNFPGRFSGRQFSNSRSEMNVSTLELGDSALYLCASSWNSGTSGTDTQYFGPGTRLTVL.

This chain joins TRBV19 and TRBJ2-2, with D tentatively TRBD1 (5 bases). V lost 1 base to trimming and J lost 5 bases, with 14 bases between them. This CDR3 comprises 16 residues. Germline assignment: CDR1 LNHDA and CDR2 SQIVND (reference sequence). In nucleotides, the CDR3 is TGTGCCAGTAGTATAGCCCAGGGTAGATTAACCGGGGAGCTGTTTTTT. Protein product: CASSIAQGRLTGELFF.

This chain joins TRBV19 and TRBJ1-2; possible D gene TRBD1, 5 bases. The CDR3 has 13 amino acids. The V and J ends lost 6 bases and 8 bases respectively, with 16 bases between them. CDR1 is LNHDA, CDR2 SQIVND, per germline (reference sequence). The CDR3 here is CASSLTGTGGYTF. The DNA for the CDR3 is TGTGCCAGTAGCCTGACCGGGACGGGAGGCTACACCTTC.

For this clone: Other nucleotide sequences from this sample produce the same CDR3. V and J are TRBV5-6 and TRBJ2-7; D unresolved. Germline loops: CDR1 SGHDT, CDR2 YYEEEE. The CDR3 is 13 residues long. The V end was cut by 2 bases, the J end by 0 bases, with 6 bases between. The CDR3 sequence is CASSLTHSYEQYF. The CDR3 nucleotides are TGTGCCAGCAGCTTAACACACTCCTACGAGCAGTACTTC.

V is TRBV7-9 and J is TRBJ2-7, with D maybe TRBD1 (5 bases). The CDR3 totals 15 residues. The germline CDR1 and CDR2 sequences are SEHNR and FQNEAQ (reference sequence). Trimming stripped 1 base from V and 2 bases from J, with 12 bases between. The CDR3 region has the DNA TGTGCCAGCAGCTTAGTCATTAGGGGTGCCTACGAGCAGTACTTC. It translates to CASSLVIRGAYEQYF.

Only a few counts were recorded for this clone. The chain joins TRBV28 to TRBJ1-1; D is unclear. Germline loops: CDR1 MDHEN, CDR2 SYDVKM. The CDR3 totals 14 residues. Trimming stripped 6 bases from V and 5 bases from J, with 16 bases between. The DNA for the CDR3 is TGTGCCAGCAGGACCCCTTGGGCCAGAACTGAAGCTTTCTTT. Its translation: CASRTPWARTEAFF.

This chain joins TRBV7-9 and TRBJ1-3; D is possibly TRBD1 (5 bases). Per germline, CDR1 SEHNR and CDR2 FQNEAQ (reference sequence). The CDR3 loop spans 15 amino acids. Trimming took 5 bases from V and 2 from J, leaving 13 bases between them. CDR3 DNA: TGTGCCAGCAGCAGCCCCGCACAGGCTGGAAACACCATATATTTT. Encoded protein: CASSSPAQAGNTIYF.

The chain couples TRBV6-1 to TRBJ2-4, with D perhaps TRBD2 (7 bases). The CDR3 totals 13 residues. The V end was cut by 9 bases, the J end by 11 bases, with 20 bases between. Germline loops: CDR1 MNHNS, CDR2 SASEGT. CDR3 region: CASTYTRGGVQYF. The DNA of the CDR3 is TGTGCCAGTACCTATACCAGGGGAGGGGTTCAGTACTTC.

The chain combines TRBV9 with TRBJ1-2; no clear D. The CDR3 extends over 12 amino acids. Germline assignment: CDR1 SGDLS and CDR2 YYNGEE. V gave up 0 bases and J gave up 7 bases, with 7 bases separating them. CDR3 coding DNA: TGTGCCAGCAGCGTAGGCCCTATTGGCTACACCTTC. Protein product: CASSVGPIGYTF.

The genes are TRBV30 and TRBJ1-5, with D unresolved. Trimming took off 1 base at V and 7 bases at J, with 11 bases between the two ends. Germline CDR1 and CDR2: GTSNPN and SVGIG (reference sequence). The CDR3 contains 13 residues. CDR3 region: CAWSAARDQPQHF. In DNA form, the CDR3 reads TGTGCCTGGAGTGCGGCACGAGACCAGCCCCAGCATTTT.

This clone was found once. The genes are TRBV7-9 and TRBJ2-7; 7 nucleotides align to TRBD1. CDR3 length equals 13 residues. V gave up 5 bases and J gave up 5 bases; unmatched junction bases: 6. Germline CDR1 and CDR2: SEHNR and FQNEAQ (reference sequence). CDR3 DNA sequence: TGTGCCAGCAGCATGACAGGGACCGACGAGCAGTACTTC. This encodes CASSMTGTDEQYF.

This clone is labeled as medium-sized. CDR3 sequence reads: CASSLDLWRTGELFF. The CDR3 DNA follows: TGTGCCAGCAGCTTGGACCTCTGGCGAACCGGGGAGCTGTTTTTT. The rearrangement uses TRBV7-9 and TRBJ2-2; no reliable D call. Germline V gene lookup returns CDR1 SEHNR and CDR2 FQNEAQ (reference sequence). The CDR3 runs 15 residues. Trimming removed 3 bases from V and 5 bases from J, with 13 bases in between.

This chain joins TRBV28 and TRBJ2-1, with D maybe TRBD1 (6 bases). V was cut by 7 bases and J by 4 bases, with 11 bases left in between. Germline V CDR1 and CDR2: MDHEN, SYDVKM. This CDR3 has 13 amino acids. CDR3 sequence reads: CASTQGVYNEQFF. DNA for the CDR3: TGTGCCAGCACACAGGGAGTTTACAATGAGCAGTTCTTC.

The CDR3 DNA sequence: TGTGCCAGCAGTTTAGGGACAGTGAACACTGAAGCTTTCTTT. Its translation: CASSLGTVNTEAFF. The chain has TRBV28 and TRBJ1-1; 7 bases match TRBD1. Trimming at V came to 2 bases and at J to 0 bases, leaving 0 bases not matched to a gene. The CDR3 contains 14 residues. The germline V gene has CDR1 MDHEN and CDR2 SYDVKM.

On this clone itself: A single base separates this from a much larger clone, so it may be a read error. Other DNA sequences in this sample translate to the same CDR3. V usage is TRBV6-5 and J usage is TRBJ1-5; no reliable D call. CDR1 is MNHEY and CDR2 is SVGAGI in the germline V gene. The V gene lost 2 bases and the J gene lost 0 bases, with 2 bases spanning the gap. The CDR3 extends over 13 amino acids. The CDR3, as DNA: TGTGCCAGCAGTTACAGTAGCAATCAGCCCCAGCATTTT. It codes for CASSYSSNQPQHF.

The chain employs TRBV7-2 and TRBJ1-1; no clear D. The CDR3 covers 13 residues. CDR1 SGHTA and CDR2 FQGNSA come from the germline V gene. The V end lost 3 bases, the J end lost 0 bases, and 5 bases lay between the germline ends. CDR3 in amino acids: CASSFGMNTEAFF. The CDR3 nucleotides read TGTGCCAGCAGCTTCGGGATGAACACTGAAGCTTTCTTT.

The count of this clone is one. The rearrangement joins TRBV6-1 to TRBJ2-7; D is unresolved. V lost 6 bases and J 5 bases, leaving 14 bases between the germline ends. The CDR3 extends over 13 amino acids. Germline V gives CDR1 MNHNS, CDR2 SASEGT. The CDR3 DNA follows: TGTGCCAGCAGCCTAGGTGAGTGGGACGAGCAGTACTTC. Its protein product is CASSLGEWDEQYF.

As regards this clone: At one end the junction does not follow the germline gene, possibly because of a read error. The genes are TRBV7-9 and TRBJ2-7, with no clear D. Germline CDR1 is SEHNR and CDR2 is FQNEAQ (reference sequence). The CDR3 is made up of 13 amino acids. The CDR3 spells CASSLGSMGPPDF. As DNA, the CDR3 is TGTGCCAGCAGCTTAGGCTCCATGGGCCCTCCCGACTTC.

The chain uses TRBV5-4 and TRBJ2-7; D is uncertain. Germline CDR1 reads SGHNT; CDR2 reads YYREEE (reference sequence). The V gene lost 0 bases and the J gene lost 7 bases, with 14 bases spanning the gap. This CDR3 contains 14 residues. The CDR3 spells CASSLAGQSGEQYF. The CDR3 region has the DNA TGTGCCAGCAGCTTGGCGGGCCAGTCCGGGGAGCAGTACTTC.

This clone has more than one count but fewer than ten. This chain connects TRBV5-1 to TRBJ2-1, with 8 bases lining up with TRBD1. Germline CDR1 reads SGHRS; CDR2 reads YFSETQ. The CDR3 spans 14 residues. The V segment lost 6 bases and the J segment 3 bases; nucleotides outside the gene matches: 5. The CDR3 protein is CASNQDRVYNEQFF. CDR3 sequence (DNA): TGCGCCAGCAATCAGGACAGGGTCTACAATGAGCAGTTCTTC.

The genes are TRBV9 and TRBJ2-2; tentative D call: TRBD1 (6 bases). The CDR3 length is 15 residues. With 0 bases removed from V and 5 bases from J, the gap between germline ends came to 11 bases. Germline lookup yields CDR1 SGDLS and CDR2 YYNGEE. The CDR3 here is CASSVVGAGTGELFF. CDR3 nucleotide sequence: TGTGCCAGCAGCGTAGTGGGGGCCGGGACCGGGGAGCTGTTTTTT.

This chain uses TRBV6-5 with TRBJ1-1, with 7 bases fitting TRBD1. Germline V gives CDR1 MNHEY, CDR2 SVGAGI. This CDR3 comprises 14 residues. V lost 5 bases and J lost 2; bases outside the gene matches: 5. The CDR3 spells CASSLQGVNTEAFF. In nucleotides, the CDR3 is TGTGCCAGCAGTCTTCAGGGGGTTAACACTGAAGCTTTCTTT.

The chain couples TRBV6-1 to TRBJ1-2; D gene uncertain. This CDR3 is 14 amino acids long. Between the trimmed V and J ends, which lost 8 bases and 0 bases, there was a span of 13 bases. Germline CDR1 is MNHNS and CDR2 is SASEGT. CDR3 nucleotide sequence: TGTGCCAGCCCAGGCCCGGGAGCTAACTATGGCTACACCTTC. It specifies CASPGPGANYGYTF.